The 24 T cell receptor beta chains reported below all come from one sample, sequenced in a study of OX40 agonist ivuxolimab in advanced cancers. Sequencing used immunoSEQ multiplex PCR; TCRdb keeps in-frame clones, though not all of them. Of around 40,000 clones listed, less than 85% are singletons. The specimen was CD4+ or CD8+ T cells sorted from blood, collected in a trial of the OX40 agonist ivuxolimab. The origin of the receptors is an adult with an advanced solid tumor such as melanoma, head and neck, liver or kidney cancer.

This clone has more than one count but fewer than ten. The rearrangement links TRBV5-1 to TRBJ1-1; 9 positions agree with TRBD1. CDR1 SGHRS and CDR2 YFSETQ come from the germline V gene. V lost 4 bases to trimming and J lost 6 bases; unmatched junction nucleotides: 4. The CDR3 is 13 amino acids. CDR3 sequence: CASSLGTGPEAFF. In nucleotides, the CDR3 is TGCGCCAGCAGCCTAGGGACAGGGCCTGAAGCTTTCTTT.

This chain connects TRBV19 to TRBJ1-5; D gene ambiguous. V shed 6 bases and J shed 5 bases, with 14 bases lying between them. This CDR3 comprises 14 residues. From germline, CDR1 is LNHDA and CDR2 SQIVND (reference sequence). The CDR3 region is CASSYARKDQPQHF. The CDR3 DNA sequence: TGTGCCAGTAGCTACGCCCGGAAGGATCAGCCCCAGCATTTT.

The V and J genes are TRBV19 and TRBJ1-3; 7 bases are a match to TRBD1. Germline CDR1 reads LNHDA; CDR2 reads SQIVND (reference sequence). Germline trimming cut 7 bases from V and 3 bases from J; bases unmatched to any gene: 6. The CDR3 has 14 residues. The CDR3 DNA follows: TGTGCCAGTACAAGGGGGCTACGTGGAAACACCATATATTTT. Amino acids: CASTRGLRGNTIYF.

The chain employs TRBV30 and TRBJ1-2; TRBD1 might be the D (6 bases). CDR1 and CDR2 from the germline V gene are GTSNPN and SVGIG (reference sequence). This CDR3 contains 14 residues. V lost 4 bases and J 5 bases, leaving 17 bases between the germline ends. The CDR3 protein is CAWTRGPGSYGYTF. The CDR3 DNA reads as TGTGCCTGGACCCGGGGGCCAGGATCGTATGGCTACACCTTC.

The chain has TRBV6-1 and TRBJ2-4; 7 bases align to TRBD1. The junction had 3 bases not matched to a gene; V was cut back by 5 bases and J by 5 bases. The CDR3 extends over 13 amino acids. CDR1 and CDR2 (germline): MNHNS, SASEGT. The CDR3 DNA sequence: TGTGCCAGCAGTCAGGGGGTCCAAAACATTCAGTACTTC. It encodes CASSQGVQNIQYF.

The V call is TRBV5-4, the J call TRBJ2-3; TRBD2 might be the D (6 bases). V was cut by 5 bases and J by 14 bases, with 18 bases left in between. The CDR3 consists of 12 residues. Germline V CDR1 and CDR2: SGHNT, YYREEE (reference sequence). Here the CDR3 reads CASRWDSPPWYF. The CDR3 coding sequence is TGTGCCAGCAGATGGGACTCCCCCCCGTGGTATTTT. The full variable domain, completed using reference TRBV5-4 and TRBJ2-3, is ETGVTQSPTHLIKTRGQQVTLRCSSQSGHNTVSWYQQALGQGPQFIFQYYREEENGRGNFPPRFSGLQFPNYSSELNVNALELDDSALYLCASRWDSPPWYFGPGTRLTVL.

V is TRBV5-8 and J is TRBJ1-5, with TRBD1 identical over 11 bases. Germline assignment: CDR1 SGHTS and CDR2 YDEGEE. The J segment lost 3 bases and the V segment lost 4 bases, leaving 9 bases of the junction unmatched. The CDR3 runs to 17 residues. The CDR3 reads CASSSGQGASNNQPQHF. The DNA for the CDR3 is TGTGCCAGCAGCAGCGGACAGGGGGCGAGCAACAATCAGCCCCAGCATTTT.

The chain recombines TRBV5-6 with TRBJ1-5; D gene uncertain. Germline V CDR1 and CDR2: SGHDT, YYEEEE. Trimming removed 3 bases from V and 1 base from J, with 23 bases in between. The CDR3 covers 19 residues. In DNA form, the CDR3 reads TGTGCCAGCAGCTCCAAACGGGAAACGGCCTTCGTGAGCAATCAGCCCCAGCATTTT. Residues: CASSSKRETAFVSNQPQHF.

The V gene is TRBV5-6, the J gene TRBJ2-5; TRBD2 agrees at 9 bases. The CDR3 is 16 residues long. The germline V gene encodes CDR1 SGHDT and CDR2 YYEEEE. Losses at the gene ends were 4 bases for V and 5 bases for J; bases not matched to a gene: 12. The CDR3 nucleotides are TGTGCCAGCAGCCCTCTGCAAGCGGGGGGCGGGGAGACCCAGTACTTC. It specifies CASSPLQAGGGETQYF.

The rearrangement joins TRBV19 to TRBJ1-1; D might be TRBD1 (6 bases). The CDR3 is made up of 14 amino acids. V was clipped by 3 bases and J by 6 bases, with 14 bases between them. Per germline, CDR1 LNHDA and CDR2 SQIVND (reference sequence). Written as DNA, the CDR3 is TGTGCCAGTAGTATGGTCAGGGGTAGGGCTGAAGCTTTCTTT. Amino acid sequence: CASSMVRGRAEAFF.

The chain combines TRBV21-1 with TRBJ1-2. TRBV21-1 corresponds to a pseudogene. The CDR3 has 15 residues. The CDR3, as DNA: TGTGCCAGCAGCAAAGTGAAGAGGGAGGAGAGAAGCTACACCTTC. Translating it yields CASSKVKREERSYTF.

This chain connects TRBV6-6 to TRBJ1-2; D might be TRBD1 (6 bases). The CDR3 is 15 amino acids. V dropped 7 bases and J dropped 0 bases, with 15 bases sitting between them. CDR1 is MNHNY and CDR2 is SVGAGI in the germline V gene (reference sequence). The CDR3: CASKRTESTNYGYTF. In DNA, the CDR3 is TGTGCCAGCAAGAGGACAGAAAGTACTAACTATGGCTACACCTTC.

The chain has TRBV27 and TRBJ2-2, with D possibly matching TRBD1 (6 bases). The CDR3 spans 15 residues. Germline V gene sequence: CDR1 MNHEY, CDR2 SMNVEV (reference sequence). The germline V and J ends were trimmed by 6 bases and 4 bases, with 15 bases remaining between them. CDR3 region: CASSRQVWGTGELFF. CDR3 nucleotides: TGTGCCAGCAGCCGACAGGTCTGGGGCACCGGGGAGCTGTTTTTT.

The CDR3 coding sequence is TGTGCCAGCAGTTCCCCACTGGACGGGATCGGGGAGCTGTTTTTT. Its translation: CASSSPLDGIGELFF. The J gene is TRBJ2-2, the V gene TRBV6-6, with a weak D call TRBD2 (5 bases). This CDR3 comprises 15 residues. The V end was cut by 4 bases, the J end by 7 bases, with 16 bases between. Germline values: CDR1 MNHNY, CDR2 SVGAGI (reference sequence).

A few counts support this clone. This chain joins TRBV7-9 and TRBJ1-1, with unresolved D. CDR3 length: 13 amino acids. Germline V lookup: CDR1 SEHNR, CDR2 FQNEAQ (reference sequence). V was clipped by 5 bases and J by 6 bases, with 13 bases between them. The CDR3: CASSPKLGAEAFF. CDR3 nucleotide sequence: TGTGCCAGCAGCCCTAAGTTGGGAGCTGAAGCTTTCTTT.

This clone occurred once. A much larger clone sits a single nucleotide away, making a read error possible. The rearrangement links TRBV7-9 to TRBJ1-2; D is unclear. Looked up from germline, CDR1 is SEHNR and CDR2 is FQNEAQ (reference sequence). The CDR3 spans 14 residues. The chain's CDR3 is CASSLTPREGGHTF. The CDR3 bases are TGTGCCAGCAGCTTAACTCCCCGAGAAGGTGGCCACACCTTC.

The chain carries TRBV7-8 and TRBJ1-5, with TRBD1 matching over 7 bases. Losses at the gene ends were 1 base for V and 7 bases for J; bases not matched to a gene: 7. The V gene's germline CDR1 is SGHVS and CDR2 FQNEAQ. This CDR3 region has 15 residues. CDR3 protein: CASSLGQGEKQPQHF. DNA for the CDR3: TGTGCCAGCAGCTTAGGACAGGGTGAAAAACAGCCCCAGCATTTT. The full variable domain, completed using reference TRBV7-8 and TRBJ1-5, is GAGVSQSPRYKVAKRGQDVALRCDPISGHVSLFWYQQALGQGPEFLTYFQNEAQLDKSGLPSDRFFAERPEGSVSTLKIQRTQQEDSAVYLCASSLGQGEKQPQHFGDGTRLSIL.

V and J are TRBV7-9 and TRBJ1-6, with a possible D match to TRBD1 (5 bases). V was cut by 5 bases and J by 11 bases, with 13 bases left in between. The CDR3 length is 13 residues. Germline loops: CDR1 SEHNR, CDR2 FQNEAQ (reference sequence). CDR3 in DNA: TGTGCCAGCAGCCCAGGGACGATAGCACCCCTCCACTTT. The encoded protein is CASSPGTIAPLHF.

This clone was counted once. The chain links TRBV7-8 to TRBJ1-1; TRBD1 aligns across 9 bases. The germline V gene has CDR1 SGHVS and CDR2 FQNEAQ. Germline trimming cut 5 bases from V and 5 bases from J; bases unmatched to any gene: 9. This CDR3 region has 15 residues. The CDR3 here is CASSPGQGLLTEAFF. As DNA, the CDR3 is TGTGCCAGCAGCCCCGGACAGGGGTTGTTGACTGAAGCTTTCTTT.

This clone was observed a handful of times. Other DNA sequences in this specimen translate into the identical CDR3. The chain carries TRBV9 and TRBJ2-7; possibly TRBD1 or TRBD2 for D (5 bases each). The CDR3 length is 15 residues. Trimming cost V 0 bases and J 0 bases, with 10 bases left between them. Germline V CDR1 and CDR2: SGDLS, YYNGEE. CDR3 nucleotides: TGTGCCAGCAGCGTAGACTGGGGGAGCTCCTACGAGCAGTACTTC. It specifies CASSVDWGSSYEQYF. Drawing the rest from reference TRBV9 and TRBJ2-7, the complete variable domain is DSGVTQTPKHLITATGQRVTLRCSPRSGDLSVYWYQQSLDQGLQFLIQYYNGEERAKGNILERFSAQQFPDLHSELNLSSLELGDSALYFCASSVDWGSSYEQYFGPGTRLTVT.

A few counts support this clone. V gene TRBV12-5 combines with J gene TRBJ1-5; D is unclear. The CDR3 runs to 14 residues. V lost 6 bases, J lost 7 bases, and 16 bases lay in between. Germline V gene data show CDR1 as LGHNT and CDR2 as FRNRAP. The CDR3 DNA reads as TGTGCTAGTGGAACACCCGACGGGATCCAGCCCCAGCATTTT. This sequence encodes CASGTPDGIQPQHF.

For the CDR3, the DNA is TGTGCAAGTCGCTTCGGGACCGAGGGGGAGACCCAGTACTTC. This sequence encodes CASRFGTEGETQYF. This chain uses TRBV12-2 with TRBJ2-5. TRBV12-2 is a pseudogene locus. The CDR3 extends over 14 amino acids.

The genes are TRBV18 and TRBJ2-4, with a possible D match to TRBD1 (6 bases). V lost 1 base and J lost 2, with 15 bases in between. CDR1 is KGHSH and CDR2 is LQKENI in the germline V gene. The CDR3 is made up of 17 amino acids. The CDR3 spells CASSPRLGQGSKNIQYF. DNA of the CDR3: TGTGCCAGCTCACCACGGTTGGGTCAGGGGTCCAAAAACATTCAGTACTTC. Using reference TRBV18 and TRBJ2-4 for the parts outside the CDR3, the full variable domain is NAGVMQNPRHLVRRRGQEARLRCSPMKGHSHVYWYRQLPEEGLKFMVYLQKENIIDESGMPKERFSAEFPKEGPSILRIQQVVRGDSAAYFCASSPRLGQGSKNIQYFGAGTRLSVL.

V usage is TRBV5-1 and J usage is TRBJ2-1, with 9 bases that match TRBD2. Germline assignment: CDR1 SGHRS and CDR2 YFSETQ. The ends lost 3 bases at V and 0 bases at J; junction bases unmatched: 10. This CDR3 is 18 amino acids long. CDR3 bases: TGCGCCAGCAGCTGGATAGCGGGGGCTGCTAGCTCCTACAATGAGCAGTTCTTC. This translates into CASSWIAGAASSYNEQFF.